This T cell receptor beta chain was captured in a study of T-cell reconstitution after alpha-beta-depleted transplantation in children. V lost 1 base and J 1 base, leaving 8 bases between the germline ends. Germline CDR1 and CDR2: DFQATT and SNEGSKA (reference sequence). This CDR3 spans 14 amino acids. For TCRbeta, the library was prepared with unique molecular identifiers. TCRdb reanalysed the PCR reads using MiXCR and keeps one entry per CDR3 protein. The sample gives 80,000 or so distinct CDR3 sequences, roughly 15% of which show up once; 27% is in the top ten. Concerning this clonotype: Its antigen is not known.

Study-wide results and limits: Alpha-beta T cells present about two months after transplant were reported to originate from several hundred expanded graft clones.

The chain combines TRBV20-1 with TRBJ1-5; D unresolved. The specimen was PBMCs, mostly from graft donor cells, collected 180 days after TCRalphabeta/CD19-depleted stem cell transplant. The TCR comes from a male patient between 2 and 15 years old who had a stem cell transplant for acute lymphoblastic leukemia, so the T cells may come from the graft donor. The DNA of the CDR3 is TGCAGTGCTAGAGGCCCAGCAAGCAATCAGCCCCAGCATTTT. It translates to CSARGPASNQPQHF.